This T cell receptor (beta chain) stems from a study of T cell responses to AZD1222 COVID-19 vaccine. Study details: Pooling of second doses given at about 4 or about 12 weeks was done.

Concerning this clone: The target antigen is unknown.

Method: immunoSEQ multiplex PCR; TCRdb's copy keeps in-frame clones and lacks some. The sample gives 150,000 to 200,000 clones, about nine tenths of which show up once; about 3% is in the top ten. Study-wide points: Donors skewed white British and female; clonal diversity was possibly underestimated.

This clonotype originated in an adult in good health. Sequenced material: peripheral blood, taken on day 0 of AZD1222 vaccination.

CDR3 protein: CASSLGQGSNYGYTF. CDR3 nucleotide sequence: TGCGCCAGCAGCTTGGGACAGGGATCTAACTATGGCTACACCTTC. This chain joins TRBV5-1 and TRBJ1-2; the match to TRBD1 covers 7 bases. The CDR3 covers 15 residues. V lost 0 bases, J lost 0 bases, and 2 bases stayed unmatched. Germline V gene lookup returns CDR1 SGHRS and CDR2 YFSETQ.